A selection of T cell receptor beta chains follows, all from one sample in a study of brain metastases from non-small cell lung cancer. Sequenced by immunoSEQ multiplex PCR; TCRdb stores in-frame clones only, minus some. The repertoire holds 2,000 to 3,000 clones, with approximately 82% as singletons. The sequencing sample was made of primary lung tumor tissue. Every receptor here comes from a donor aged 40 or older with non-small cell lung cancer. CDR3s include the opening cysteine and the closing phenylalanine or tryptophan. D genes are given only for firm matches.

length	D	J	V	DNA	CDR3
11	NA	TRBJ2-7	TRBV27	TGTGCCAGCAGTTTGGGCTACGAGCAGTACTTC	CASSLGYEQYF
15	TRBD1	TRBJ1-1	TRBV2	TGTGCCAGCAGTGCTTCCAGGGGGCGTTCCACTGAAGCTTTCTTT	CASSASRGRSTEAFF
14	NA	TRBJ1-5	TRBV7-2	TGTGCCAGCAGCCCAGGGAACCGCAATCAGCCCCAGCATTTT	CASSPGNRNQPQHF
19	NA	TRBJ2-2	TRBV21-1	TGTGCCAGCAGCAAAGCGGGGGGACAGGGGTGTTGTAACACCGGGGAGCTGTTTTTT	CASSKAGGQGCCNTGELFF
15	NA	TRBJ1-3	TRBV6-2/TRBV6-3	TGTGCCAGCAGTTACGATGAAAACTCTGGAAACACCATATATTTT	CASSYDENSGNTIYF
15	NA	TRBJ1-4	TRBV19	TGTGCCAGTAGTACCGGACCCGGACCTAATGAAAAACTGTTTTTT	CASSTGPGPNEKLFF
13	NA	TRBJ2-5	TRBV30	TGTGCCTGGAGTGTGGGGCAGGGGGAGACCCAGTACTTC	CAWSVGQGETQYF
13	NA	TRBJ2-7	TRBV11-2	TGTGCCAGCAGTTTGTCATTAGCCTACGAGCAGTACTTC	CASSLSLAYEQYF
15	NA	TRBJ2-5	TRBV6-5	TGTGCCAGCAGTTCTCAGGGTCTTAGGATGGAGACCCAGTACTTC	CASSSQGLRMETQYF
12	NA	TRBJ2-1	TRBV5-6	TGTGCCAGCAGCCCCATCGACAATGAGCAGTTCTTC	CASSPIDNEQFF
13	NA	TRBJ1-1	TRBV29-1	TGCAGCGGTGGCAGGCTGGGTCTAACTGAAGCTTTCTTT	CSGGRLGLTEAFF
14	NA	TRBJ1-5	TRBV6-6	TGTGCCAGCAGTTATGAAGGGGGACATCAGCCCCAGCATTTT	CASSYEGGHQPQHF
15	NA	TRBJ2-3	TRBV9	TGTGTCAGCAGCGTTGCAGGGGCGAACACAGATACGCAGTATTTT	CVSSVAGANTDTQYF
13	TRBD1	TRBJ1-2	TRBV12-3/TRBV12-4	TGTGCCAGCAGTACCCGACAGGGGACGGGCTACACCTTC	CASSTRQGTGYTF
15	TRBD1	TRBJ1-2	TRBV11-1	TGTGCCAGCAGCCGGTCAGGGGGAACTGGGAAAGGCTACACCTTC	CASSRSGGTGKGYTF